The 9 T cell receptor beta chains given below trace back to one sample, sequenced in a study of T cell responses to AZD1222 COVID-19 vaccine. Here immunoSEQ multiplex PCR was the method, and the copy in TCRdb shows in-frame clones only, minus some. The data contain approximately 100,000 clones, 87% of them singletons. The sample here was peripheral blood, taken on day 0 of AZD1222 vaccination. The receptors originated from an adult in good health.

The chain couples TRBV28 to TRBJ1-5; D is uncertain. Germline V gene sequence: CDR1 MDHEN, CDR2 SYDVKM. Trimming removed 5 bases at V and 3 bases at J, with 14 bases between. The CDR3 spans 15 residues. The CDR3 loop is CASSPPGGSNQPQHF. Written as DNA, the CDR3 is TGTGCCAGCAGTCCCCCGGGTGGGTCCAATCAGCCCCAGCATTTT.

This clone was seen only once. The V gene is TRBV7-8, the J gene TRBJ1-1; D gene unclear. Trimming removed 0 bases at V and 0 bases at J, with 5 bases between. CDR1 and CDR2 (germline): SGHVS, FQNEAQ. This CDR3 comprises 14 residues. The CDR3 sequence: CASSLAGMNTEAFF. The CDR3, as DNA: TGTGCCAGCAGCTTAGCGGGAATGAACACTGAAGCTTTCTTT.

V usage is TRBV6-2 or TRBV6-3 and J usage is TRBJ2-2; no clear D. The CDR3 has 14 amino acids. The V and J ends lost 6 bases and 2 bases respectively, with 10 bases between them. CDR1 is MNHEY and CDR2 is SVGEGT in the germline V gene. The CDR3 DNA sequence: TGTGCCAGCAGCGTTGAAGTCAACACCGGGGAGCTGTTTTTT. Protein product: CASSVEVNTGELFF.

The chain carries TRBV10-3 and TRBJ2-1, with 10 bases that match TRBD1. V was pared by 6 bases and J by 5 bases, with 1 base of the junction left unmatched. The CDR3 covers 13 residues. Germline values: CDR1 ENHRY, CDR2 SYGVKD. CDR3 sequence (DNA): TGTGCCATCAGGGACAGGGGGGACAATGAGCAGTTCTTC. Residues: CAIRDRGDNEQFF.

The rearrangement links TRBV7-8 to TRBJ2-1; 11 bases align to TRBD2. The CDR3 sequence is 17 residues long. Germline CDR1 and CDR2: SGHVS and FQNEAQ. Trimming at V came to 5 bases and at J to 9 bases, leaving 15 bases not matched to a gene. The CDR3 DNA is TGTGCCAGCAGCCTAGTAGGGACTAGCGGCATCGTAGGTGAGCAGTTCTTC. This gives the protein CASSLVGTSGIVGEQFF.

The chain employs TRBV27 and TRBJ2-5; D possibly corresponds to TRBD2 (5 bases). The length of the CDR3 is 13 residues. Germline values: CDR1 MNHEY, CDR2 SMNVEV (reference sequence). V dropped 7 bases and J dropped 5 bases, with 14 bases sitting between them. The CDR3 sequence: CASTPGSGETQYF. The DNA of the CDR3 is TGTGCCAGCACCCCGGGGTCTGGCGAGACCCAGTACTTC.

The chain recombines TRBV7-8 with TRBJ2-7; 7 bases align to TRBD2. Looked up from germline, CDR1 is SGHVS and CDR2 is FQNEAQ. The CDR3 has 13 amino acids. J gave up 7 bases and V 7 bases, and 10 bases lay outside the gene matches. CDR3 amino acids: CASNRELGGEQYF. CDR3 DNA: TGTGCCAGCAACCGGGAACTGGGAGGGGAGCAGTACTTC.

CDR3 region: CSVVVAGPGNTIYF. DNA of the CDR3: TGCAGCGTTGTGGTGGCAGGGCCCGGAAACACCATATATTTT. The V and J genes are TRBV29-1 and TRBJ1-3, with D possibly being TRBD1 (5 bases). The germline gives CDR1 SQVTM, CDR2 ANQGSEA. Trimming took 4 bases from V and 4 from J, leaving 14 bases between them. CDR3 length equals 14 residues.

Notes on this clone: Other DNA sequences of this sample code for an identical CDR3. This chain uses TRBV27 with TRBJ2-6; no reliable D call. Germline CDR1 MNHEY, CDR2 SMNVEV (reference sequence). This CDR3 has 14 amino acids. Between the trimmed V and J ends, which lost 5 bases and 0 bases, there was a span of 5 bases. For the CDR3, the DNA is TGTGCCAGCAGTCCTCTCTCTGGGGCCAACGTCCTGACTTTC. This encodes CASSPLSGANVLTF.